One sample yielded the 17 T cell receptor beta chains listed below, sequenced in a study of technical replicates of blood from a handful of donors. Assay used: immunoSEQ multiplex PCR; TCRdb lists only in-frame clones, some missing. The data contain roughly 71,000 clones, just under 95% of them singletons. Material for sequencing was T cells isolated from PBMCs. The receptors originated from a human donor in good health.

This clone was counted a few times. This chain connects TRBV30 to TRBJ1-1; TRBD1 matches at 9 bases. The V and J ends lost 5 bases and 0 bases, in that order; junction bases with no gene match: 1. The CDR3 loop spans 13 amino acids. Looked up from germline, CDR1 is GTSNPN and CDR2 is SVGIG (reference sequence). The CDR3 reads CAWGQGLNTEAFF. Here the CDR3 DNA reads TGTGCCTGGGGACAGGGGTTGAACACTGAAGCTTTCTTT.

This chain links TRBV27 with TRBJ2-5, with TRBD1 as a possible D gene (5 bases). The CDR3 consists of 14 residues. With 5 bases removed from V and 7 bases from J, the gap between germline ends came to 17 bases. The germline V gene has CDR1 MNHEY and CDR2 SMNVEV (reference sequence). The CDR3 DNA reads TGTGCCAGCAGTAGAATCAGGGCTTATGGGACCCAGTACTTC. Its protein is CASSRIRAYGTQYF.

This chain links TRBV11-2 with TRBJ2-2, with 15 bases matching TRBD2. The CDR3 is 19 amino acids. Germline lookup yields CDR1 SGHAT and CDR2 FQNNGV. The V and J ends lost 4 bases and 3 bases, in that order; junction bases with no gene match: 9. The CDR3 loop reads CASSSLTGTSGRYTGELFF. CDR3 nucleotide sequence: TGTGCCAGCAGCTCCCTGACCGGGACTAGCGGGAGGTACACCGGGGAGCTGTTTTTT.

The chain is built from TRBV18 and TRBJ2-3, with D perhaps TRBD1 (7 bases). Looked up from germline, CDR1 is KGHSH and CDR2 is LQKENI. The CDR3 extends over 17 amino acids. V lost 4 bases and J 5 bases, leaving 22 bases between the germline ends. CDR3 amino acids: CASSLWGAGPGGDTQYF. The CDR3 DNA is TGTGCCAGCTCACTCTGGGGGGCGGGACCAGGGGGAGATACGCAGTATTTT.

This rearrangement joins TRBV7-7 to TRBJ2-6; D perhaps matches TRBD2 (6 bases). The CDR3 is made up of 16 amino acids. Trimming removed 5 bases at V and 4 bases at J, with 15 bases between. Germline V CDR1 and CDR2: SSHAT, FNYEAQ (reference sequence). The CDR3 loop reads CASSPEVAAGANVLTF. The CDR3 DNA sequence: TGTGCCAGCAGCCCCGAGGTAGCGGCGGGGGCCAACGTCCTGACTTTC.

The CDR3 DNA is TGCGCCAGCAGCCAAGATAGACAGGGGCTTGCCAAAAACATTCAGTACTTC. Amino acids: CASSQDRQGLAKNIQYF. The chain links TRBV4-3 to TRBJ2-4; 8 bases agree with TRBD1. Per germline, CDR1 LGHNA and CDR2 YSLEER. The CDR3 loop spans 17 amino acids. V gave up 0 bases and J gave up 1 base; unmatched junction bases: 5.

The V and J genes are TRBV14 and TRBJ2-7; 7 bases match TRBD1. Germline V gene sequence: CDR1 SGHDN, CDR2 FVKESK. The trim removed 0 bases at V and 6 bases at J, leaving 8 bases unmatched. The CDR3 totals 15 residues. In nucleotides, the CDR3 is TGTGCCAGCAGCCAAGATCTCGGGACAGAAGCCGAGCAGTACTTC. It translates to CASSQDLGTEAEQYF. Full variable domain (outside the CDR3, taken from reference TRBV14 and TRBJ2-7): EAGVTQFPSHSVIEKGQTVTLRCDPISGHDNLYWYRRVMGKEIKFLLHFVKESKQDESGMPNNRFLAERTGGTYSTLKVQPAELEDSGVYFCASSQDLGTEAEQYFGPGTRLTVT.

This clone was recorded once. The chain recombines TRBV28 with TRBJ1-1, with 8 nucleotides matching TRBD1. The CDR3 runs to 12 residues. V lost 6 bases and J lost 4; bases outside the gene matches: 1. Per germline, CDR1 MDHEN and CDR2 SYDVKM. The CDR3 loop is CASSQGATEAFF. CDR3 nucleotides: TGTGCCAGCAGCCAGGGGGCCACTGAAGCTTTCTTT.

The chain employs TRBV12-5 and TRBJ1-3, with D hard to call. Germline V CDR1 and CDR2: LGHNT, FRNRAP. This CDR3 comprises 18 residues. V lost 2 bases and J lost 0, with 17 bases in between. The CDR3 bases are TGTGCTAGTGGTTTGTTTGCGATAAACTCCTTCTCTGGAAACACCATATATTTT. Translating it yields CASGLFAINSFSGNTIYF. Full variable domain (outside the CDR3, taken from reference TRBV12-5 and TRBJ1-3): DARVTQTPRHKVTEMGQEVTMRCQPILGHNTVFWYRQTMMQGLELLAYFRNRAPLDDSGMPKDRFSAEMPDATLATLKIQPSEPRDSAVYFCASGLFAINSFSGNTIYFGEGSWLTVV.

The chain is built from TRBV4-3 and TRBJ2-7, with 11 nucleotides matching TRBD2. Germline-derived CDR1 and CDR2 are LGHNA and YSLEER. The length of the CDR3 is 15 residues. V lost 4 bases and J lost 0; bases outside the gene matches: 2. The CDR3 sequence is CASSPSGRSSYEQYF. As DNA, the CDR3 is TGCGCCAGCAGCCCTAGCGGGAGGAGCTCCTACGAGCAGTACTTC.

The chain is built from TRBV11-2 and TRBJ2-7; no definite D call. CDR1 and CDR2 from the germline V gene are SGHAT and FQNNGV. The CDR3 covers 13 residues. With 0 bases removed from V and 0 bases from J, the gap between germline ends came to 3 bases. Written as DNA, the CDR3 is TGTGCCAGCAGCTTAGACAGCTCCTACGAGCAGTACTTC. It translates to CASSLDSSYEQYF.

The CDR3 reads CASSVLSGTAYGYTF. CDR3 DNA sequence: TGTGCCAGCAGCGTATTGTCCGGGACAGCCTATGGCTACACCTTC. The V gene is TRBV9, the J gene TRBJ1-2; 7 bases are shared with TRBD1. This CDR3 is 15 amino acids long. With 1 base clipped from V and 4 bases from J, the junction kept 7 bases outside the gene matches. Germline lookup yields CDR1 SGDLS and CDR2 YYNGEE.

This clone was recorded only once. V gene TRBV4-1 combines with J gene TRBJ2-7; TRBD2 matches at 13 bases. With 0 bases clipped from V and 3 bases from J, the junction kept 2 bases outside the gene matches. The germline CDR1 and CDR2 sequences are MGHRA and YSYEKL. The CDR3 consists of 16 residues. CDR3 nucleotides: TGCGCCAGCAGCCAAGACGGACTAGCGGGAGTCTACGAGCAGTACTTC. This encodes CASSQDGLAGVYEQYF.

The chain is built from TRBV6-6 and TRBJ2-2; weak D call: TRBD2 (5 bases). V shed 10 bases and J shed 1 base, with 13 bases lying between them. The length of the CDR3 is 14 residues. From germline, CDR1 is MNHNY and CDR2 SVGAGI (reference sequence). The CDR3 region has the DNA TGTGCCACCCTACTCGGGATGAACACCGGGGAGCTGTTTTTT. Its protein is CATLLGMNTGELFF.

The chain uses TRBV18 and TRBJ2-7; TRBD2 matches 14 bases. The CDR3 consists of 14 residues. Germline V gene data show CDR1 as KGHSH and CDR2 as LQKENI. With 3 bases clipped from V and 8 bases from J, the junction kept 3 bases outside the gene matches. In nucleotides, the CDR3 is TGTGCCAGCTCACCGGGACTAGCGGGAGCTCAGCAGTACTTC. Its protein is CASSPGLAGAQQYF.

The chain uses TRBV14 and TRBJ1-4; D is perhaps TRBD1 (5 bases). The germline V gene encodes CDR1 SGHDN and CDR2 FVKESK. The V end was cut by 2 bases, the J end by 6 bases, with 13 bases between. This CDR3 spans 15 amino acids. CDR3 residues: CASSQHRWKDEKLFF. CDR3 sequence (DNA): TGTGCCAGCAGCCAACACAGGTGGAAGGATGAAAAACTGTTTTTT.

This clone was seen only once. This CDR3 is CASRADYTGELFF. Here the CDR3 DNA reads TGTGCCAGCAGGGCAGACTACACCGGGGAGCTGTTTTTT. The genes are TRBV28 and TRBJ2-2; D not certain. CDR1 and CDR2 (germline): MDHEN, SYDVKM. V was trimmed by 6 bases and J by 3 bases, leaving 8 bases between them. CDR3 length: 13 residues.